The 28 T cell receptor beta chains given below trace back to one sample, sequenced in a study of T cell clusters in autoimmune cytopenias. TRB amplification used approximately 0.25 ug of peripheral blood genomic DNA. TRB was amplified by touch-down multiplex PCR, primer pools A and B combined. TCRdb re-called the multiplex PCR reads and shows each CDR3 protein once, DNA omitted. This repertoire includes some 5,000 distinct CDR3 sequences. This sample was shared with a second study, whose subject was T cell repertoires in aging, cancer and after chemotherapy.

Material for sequencing was peripheral blood. The receptors originated from a human donor in good health.

The chain uses TRBV28 and TRBJ2-7. Germline V gene sequence: CDR1 MDHEN, CDR2 SYDVKM. This CDR3 spans 11 amino acids. CDR3 residues: CASRAVYEQYF. Looking up the rest from reference TRBV28 and TRBJ2-7 gives the full variable domain: DVKVTQSSRYLVKRTGEKVFLECVQDMDHENMFWYRQDPGLGLRLIYFSYDVKMKEKGDIPEGYSVSREKKERFSLILESASTNQTSMYLCASRAVYEQYFGPGTRLTVT.

This clonotype is called medium-sized based on its frequency. V is TRBV15 and J is TRBJ2-1. The CDR3 consists of 13 residues. Germline lookup yields CDR1 LNHNV and CDR2 YYDKDF (reference sequence). The CDR3 here is CATTTRSYNEQFF.

Judged by frequency, this clonotype is medium-sized. The chain links TRBV5-4 to TRBJ2-7; as DNA is missing, the TRBD1 call by TCRdb cannot be tested. Germline V gene sequence: CDR1 SGHNT, CDR2 YYREEE (reference sequence). The CDR3 is 13 amino acids. The CDR3 region is CASSKDSLGEQYF.

Its frequency marks this clonotype as medium-sized. The chain is built from TRBV19 and TRBJ1-1; TCRdb's assignment of TRBD1 cannot be checked, as there is no DNA. Germline loops: CDR1 LNHDA, CDR2 SQIVND (reference sequence). CDR3 length: 12 residues. CDR3: CASIARGTEAFF.

V is TRBV20-1 and J is TRBJ2-2; there is no DNA to check the TCRdb D call of TRBD1. This CDR3 comprises 14 residues. CDR1 is DFQATT, CDR2 SNEGSKA, per germline (reference sequence). The CDR3 loop reads CSARDGAGPGELFF.

Judged by frequency, this clonotype is medium-sized. V is TRBV6-2 or TRBV6-3 and J is TRBJ2-2; TCRdb selects TRBD1, and the lack of DNA leaves this call unchecked. The length of the CDR3 is 13 residues. Germline values: CDR1 MNHEY, CDR2 SVGEGT. This chain's CDR3 is CASRSRVAGELFF.

This clonotype is identified as medium-sized from frequency. J is TRBJ2-7 and V is TRBV24-1; the TRBD1 assignment by TCRdb is unverifiable without DNA. This CDR3 is 13 amino acids long. Per germline, CDR1 KGHDR and CDR2 SFDVKD. CDR3 protein: CATSDQGSYEQYF.

This clonotype registers medium-sized by frequency. The J gene is TRBJ1-2, the V gene TRBV27. Looked up from germline, CDR1 is MNHEY and CDR2 is SMNVEV (reference sequence). The CDR3 sequence is 15 residues long. CDR3 sequence reads: CASSLDSRGAYGYTF.

This clonotype ranks as medium-sized in terms of frequency. The chain combines TRBV6-2 or TRBV6-3 with TRBJ2-1; TCRdb indicates TRBD2, and absent DNA this call remains unverified. This CDR3 is built from 15 residues. Germline V gene sequence: CDR1 MNHEY, CDR2 SVGEGT. CDR3 residues: CASIDYPSSYNEQFF.

This rearrangement joins TRBV6-1 to TRBJ1-2; the TCRdb call, TRBD1, lacks DNA for checking. The CDR3 runs to 15 residues. CDR1 MNHNS and CDR2 SASEGT come from the germline V gene. The CDR3: CASSYSTGMNYGYTF.

J is TRBJ1-1 and V is TRBV6-1; TCRdb outputs TRBD1, but without DNA this stays unchecked. CDR1 is MNHNS, CDR2 SASEGT, per germline. CDR3 size: 13 residues. The CDR3 spells CAIQSEGFRPAFF.

This clonotype is classed as medium-sized by frequency. The chain has TRBV6-1 and TRBJ1-4; TCRdb designates TRBD1, a call that cannot be tested without DNA. The V gene's germline CDR1 is MNHNS and CDR2 SASEGT. CDR3 length: 14 residues. CDR3 residues: CASSLTGFGEKLFF.

This chain connects TRBV18 to TRBJ2-1; TCRdb's D gene call, TRBD1, goes unchecked for lack of DNA. The germline gives CDR1 KGHSH, CDR2 LQKENI. The CDR3 loop spans 14 amino acids. The CDR3: CASSQGSRVNEQFF.

The chain couples TRBV6-2 or TRBV6-3 to TRBJ1-2; the TCRdb D gene call, TRBD1, has no DNA to confirm it. From germline, CDR1 is MNHEY and CDR2 SVGEGT. The CDR3 is 13 amino acids. CDR3 protein: CASSYSGGRGYTF.

V and J are TRBV6-2 or TRBV6-3 and TRBJ2-1. The CDR3 runs to 15 residues. From germline, CDR1 is MNHEY and CDR2 SVGEGT. The CDR3 sequence is CASSYSRGIPDEQFF.

The V gene is TRBV4-3, the J gene TRBJ1-2. Germline V gene sequence: CDR1 LGHNA, CDR2 YSLEER. The CDR3 spans 15 residues. CDR3 sequence: CASSQELGTFYGYTF.

According to its frequency, this clonotype is medium-sized. The rearrangement links TRBV11-2 to TRBJ2-5; the D call from TCRdb, TRBD2, cannot be confirmed without DNA. The V gene's germline CDR1 is SGHAT and CDR2 FQNNGV. The CDR3 spans 16 residues. The chain's CDR3 is CASSLRLAGVGETQYF.

This clonotype shows up as medium-sized by frequency. The chain carries TRBV6-5 and TRBJ2-1. The CDR3 has 12 amino acids. From germline, CDR1 is MNHEY and CDR2 SVGAGI. This CDR3 reads CASGDPYNEQFF.

This clonotype is identified as medium-sized from frequency. The gene calls are TRBV27 and TRBJ2-4; as DNA is missing, the TRBD1 call by TCRdb cannot be tested. There are 16 residues in the CDR3. The germline gives CDR1 MNHEY, CDR2 SMNVEV (reference sequence). The CDR3 reads CASSLRDTMAKNIQYF.

This clonotype registers medium-sized by frequency. V gene TRBV6-5 combines with J gene TRBJ2-1. Germline V gene lookup returns CDR1 MNHEY and CDR2 SVGAGI. The CDR3 runs 13 residues. The CDR3 sequence is CASSLSEDGEQFF.

The chain has TRBV15 and TRBJ2-7; TCRdb designates TRBD1, a call that cannot be tested without DNA. This CDR3 contains 14 residues. Germline lookup yields CDR1 LNHNV and CDR2 YYDKDF (reference sequence). This CDR3 is CATRSGHNNDEQYF.

Judged by frequency, this clonotype is medium-sized. This chain links TRBV5-4 with TRBJ2-2; TCRdb's D call, TRBD1, is unchecked because there is no DNA. This CDR3 spans 14 amino acids. Germline V gene data show CDR1 as SGHNT and CDR2 as YYREEE (reference sequence). CDR3 sequence reads: CASSLGQNTGELFF.

This clonotype ranks as medium-sized in terms of frequency. This chain joins TRBV19 and TRBJ2-1; TCRdb's D call, TRBD2, is unchecked because there is no DNA. The V gene's germline CDR1 is LNHDA and CDR2 SQIVND (reference sequence). This CDR3 comprises 15 residues. The CDR3 is CASTPGLAGRNEQFF. Full variable domain (outside the CDR3, taken from reference TRBV19 and TRBJ2-1): DGGITQSPKYLFRKEGQNVTLSCEQNLNHDAMYWYRQDPGQGLRLIYYSQIVNDFQKGDIAEGYSVSREKKESFPLTVTSAQKNPTAFYLCASTPGLAGRNEQFFGPGTRLTVL.

This clonotype is deemed medium-sized by its frequency. The rearrangement links TRBV5-6 to TRBJ2-7; the TRBD2 assignment by TCRdb is unverifiable without DNA. This CDR3 comprises 17 residues. Germline CDR1 SGHDT, CDR2 YYEEEE. The chain's CDR3 is CASSSSGSGGAYYEQYF. Filled out from reference TRBV5-6 and TRBJ2-7, the complete variable domain reads DAGVTQSPTHLIKTRGQQVTLRCSPKSGHDTVSWYQQALGQGPQFIFQYYEEEERQRGNFPDRFSGHQFPNYSSELNVNALLLGDSALYLCASSSSGSGGAYYEQYFGPGTRLTVT.

This clonotype is classed as medium-sized by frequency. The chain joins TRBV5-5 to TRBJ1-5; TCRdb's D gene call, TRBD1, goes unchecked for lack of DNA. The length of the CDR3 is 15 residues. CDR1 and CDR2 (germline): SGHKS, YYEKEE (reference sequence). The CDR3 protein is CASSFEGNGNQPQHF.

This clonotype registers medium-sized by frequency. The V and J genes are TRBV27 and TRBJ2-1; lacking DNA, the TRBD1 call made by TCRdb goes unchecked. The CDR3 spans 17 residues. The germline CDR1 and CDR2 sequences are MNHEY and SMNVEV (reference sequence). The chain's CDR3 is CASSPLGQGISINEQFF.

This chain joins TRBV7-9 and TRBJ2-7; the D call from TCRdb, TRBD1, cannot be confirmed without DNA. This CDR3 has 15 amino acids. Germline CDR1 is SEHNR and CDR2 is FQNEAQ (reference sequence). CDR3 amino acids: CASTTRDRDRYEQYF.

By frequency, this clonotype is medium-sized (0.01 to 0.1%). The rearrangement joins TRBV6-6 to TRBJ2-5; TCRdb's assignment of TRBD2 cannot be checked, as there is no DNA. The CDR3 covers 14 residues. Germline lookup yields CDR1 MNHNY and CDR2 SVGAGI (reference sequence). The CDR3 protein is CASRRGDSRETQYF.